The clone carrying this T cell receptor (beta chain) was observed at least ten times. The CDR3 sequence is 15 residues long. Germline V gene lookup returns CDR1 SNHLY and CDR2 FYNNEI. V lost 7 bases and J 6 bases, leaving 19 bases between the germline ends. This sample is drawn from a study of T cells in Graves' hyperthyroidism and ophthalmopathy. RNA transcripts provided the source from which TCR beta CDR3 regions were amplified. The study used the HTBI primer set for a first-round RT-PCR of the TCR CDR3. TCRdb independently ran MiXCR on the multiplex PCR reads; one entry per CDR3 protein. The profile shows 250,000 to 400,000 distinct CDR3 sequences, roughly an eighth of them singletons. The diagnoses drew upon clinical symptoms, serum thyroxine and TRAb, thyroid ultrasound and orbital computed tomography.

The sample consisted of blood. The TCR sequence derives from a woman in her 40s with Graves' ophthalmopathy. The V call is TRBV2, the J call TRBJ2-1; weak D call: TRBD2 (5 bases). The CDR3 DNA follows: TGTGCCAGCATCTTTGATCCCAACGGAGGCAATGAGCAGTTCTTC. Protein sequence: CASIFDPNGGNEQFF.